Each of the 3 T cell receptor beta chains below was sequenced from the same sample in a study of shared clonotypes between healthy human individuals. Profiling relied on immunoSEQ multiplex PCR, and the TCRdb table lists in-frame clones only, not all of them. The sample contains more than 2,000,000 clones, around 94% of which appear only once. The sequenced material came from naive CD4+ T cells sorted from blood. Subset: CD45RA+ positively selected. These receptors were taken from a man between 18 and 29 years old in good health.

The chain recombines TRBV11-2 with TRBJ2-7; 10 nucleotides match TRBD1. Unmatched junction bases numbered 12, after V lost 4 bases and J lost 6 bases. CDR3 length: 16 residues. Germline V gene data show CDR1 as SGHAT and CDR2 as FQNNGV. The CDR3 sequence is CASSSSRGQGNPEQYF. DNA for the CDR3: TGTGCCAGCAGCTCCAGCCGGGGACAGGGGAACCCCGAGCAGTACTTC.

The V call is TRBV7-8, the J call TRBJ2-7; weak D call: TRBD1 (6 bases). The CDR3 is 18 amino acids. The V end was cut by 1 base, the J end by 3 bases, with 22 bases between. Germline lookup yields CDR1 SGHVS and CDR2 FQNEAQ. The CDR3 is CASSLEGTLLLHIYEQYF. CDR3 DNA: TGTGCCAGCAGCTTAGAAGGGACACTACTACTCCATATCTACGAGCAGTACTTC.

CDR3 sequence (DNA): TGTGCCGGGAAGGAGGGGGCGCTGAACACTGAAGCTTTCTTT. Protein sequence: CAGKEGALNTEAFF. The chain employs TRBV7-2 and TRBJ1-1; 7 positions match TRBD1. There are 14 residues in the CDR3. The V and J ends lost 11 bases and 0 bases, in that order; junction bases with no gene match: 9. The V gene's germline CDR1 is SGHTA and CDR2 FQGNSA.